Presented here are 9 T cell receptor beta chains from one specimen sequenced in a study of blood T cell repertoires in COVID-19. The data were produced by immunoSEQ multiplex PCR, yet TCRdb's version contains in-frame clones alone and is incomplete. There are under 250,000 clones in the sample; around 86% occur only once, and roughly 5.1% lies in the top ten. Source material: peripheral blood. The receptors come from a woman between 65 and 79 years old with COVID-19, enrolled during active disease.

Turning to this clone: Germline and junction disagree at one end, which may indicate a read error. This chain connects TRBV19 to TRBJ1-1; 10 nucleotides line up with TRBD1. This CDR3 region has 14 residues. Germline CDR1 LNHDA, CDR2 SQIVND (reference sequence). CDR3 sequence reads: CASRDRGVKTEAFF. The CDR3 DNA reads TGTGCCAGTAGGGACAGGGGGGTGAAGACTGAAGCTTTCTTT.

V is TRBV5-1 and J is TRBJ1-2; no clear D gene. CDR3 length: 15 residues. Germline CDR1 and CDR2: SGHRS and YFSETQ. Between the trimmed V and J ends, which lost 0 bases and 8 bases, there was a span of 17 bases. This chain's CDR3 is CASSLGSASGYGYTF. CDR3 DNA sequence: TGCGCCAGCAGCTTGGGGTCTGCTTCCGGGTACGGCTACACCTTC.

The chain combines TRBV7-7 with TRBJ2-1, with TRBD2 identical over 7 bases. The CDR3 totals 15 residues. Germline CDR1 is SSHAT and CDR2 is FNYEAQ (reference sequence). The ends lost 5 bases at V and 4 bases at J; junction bases unmatched: 8. The CDR3 loop is CASSRGEGPYNEQFF. CDR3 bases: TGTGCCAGCAGCCGAGGGGAGGGGCCTTACAATGAGCAGTTCTTC.

This chain uses TRBV2 with TRBJ2-6, with D perhaps matching TRBD1 (7 bases). The CDR3 contains 18 residues. The germline CDR1 and CDR2 sequences are SNHLY and FYNNEI. V was cut by 2 bases and J by 0 bases, with 14 bases left in between. The CDR3 bases are TGTGCCAGCAGTGAACAAGGACAGGACTACTCTGGGGCCAACGTCCTGACTTTC. This translates into CASSEQGQDYSGANVLTF.

The chain joins TRBV24-1 to TRBJ2-2, with 7 bases identical to TRBD1. Germline V gene lookup returns CDR1 KGHDR and CDR2 SFDVKD. This CDR3 has 14 residues. V lost 7 bases and J lost 7; bases outside the gene matches: 8. CDR3 in DNA: TGTGCCACCAGGGCGACAGGGTCCAGCGGGGAGCTGTTTTTT. It specifies CATRATGSSGELFF.

The chain recombines TRBV28 with TRBJ1-2; weak D call: TRBD1 (6 bases). This CDR3 region has 12 residues. Between the trimmed V and J ends, which lost 6 bases and 8 bases, there was a span of 13 bases. Germline CDR1 is MDHEN and CDR2 is SYDVKM. CDR3 nucleotide sequence: TGTGCCAGCAGCCCAGGGGAGAGCGGCTACACCTTC. Translating it yields CASSPGESGYTF.

This clone was seen once. The V call is TRBV5-4, the J call TRBJ2-7; 7 bases line up with TRBD2. Germline V CDR1 and CDR2: SGHNT, YYREEE (reference sequence). The CDR3 sequence is 16 residues long. The trim removed 4 bases at V and 0 bases at J, leaving 10 bases unmatched. CDR3 amino acids: CASSLFPGLPSYEQYF. For the CDR3, the DNA is TGTGCCAGCAGCCTGTTCCCGGGACTACCCTCCTACGAGCAGTACTTC.

The chain combines TRBV24-1 with TRBJ1-2, with 9 bases aligning to TRBD1. Germline-derived CDR1 and CDR2 are KGHDR and SFDVKD. V dropped 0 bases and J dropped 4; count of bases not matched to a gene: 5. The CDR3 consists of 16 residues. CDR3: CATSDLKGQGIYGYTF. CDR3 DNA sequence: TGTGCCACCAGTGATTTGAAGGGACAGGGCATCTATGGCTACACCTTC.

The rearrangement links TRBV4-1 to TRBJ2-5, with 7 bases that match TRBD2. The CDR3 consists of 15 residues. The trim removed 1 base at V and 7 bases at J, leaving 9 bases unmatched. CDR1 MGHRA and CDR2 YSYEKL come from the germline V gene. The chain's CDR3 is CASSQGGGPGRTQYF. The CDR3 coding sequence is TGCGCCAGCAGCCAAGGCGGGGGACCCGGACGGACCCAGTACTTC.